These T cell receptor beta chains were read from a single sample in a study of graft-versus-host responses after intestinal transplantation. Only in-frame clones appear in the TCRdb table, and some are missing; sequencing was by immunoSEQ multiplex PCR. The sample holds 30,000 to 35,000 clones, about four fifths seen once. Antigens for these TCRs are unknown. The specimen comprised unstimulated CD8+ T cells sorted from spleen or lymph node cells, sampled before intestinal transplant. The receptors were sampled from a human donor who received an intestinal transplant. CDR3s include the opening cysteine and the closing phenylalanine or tryptophan. D genes are given only for firm matches. Some rows mark clone size as missing; the rest say once, few, many or name a class of expanded clone.

CDR3	DNA	D	size	V	J
CSARGTYEQYF	TGCAGTGCTAGAGGCACTTACGAGCAGTACTTC	-	once	TRBV20-1	TRBJ2-7
CASSFVSGNYEQYF	TGTGCCAGCAGCTTCGTTAGCGGAAACTACGAGCAGTACTTC	-	-	TRBV11-2	TRBJ2-7
CASSQGSRANYGYTF	TGTGCCAGCAGCCAAGGTTCTAGAGCTAACTATGGCTACACCTTC	-	-	TRBV14	TRBJ1-2
CASSGLAVKNIQYF	TGTGCCAGCTCCGGGCTAGCCGTCAAAAACATTCAGTACTTC	-	-	TRBV7-9	TRBJ2-4
CAINPGGPLDEQFF	TGTGCCATCAACCCAGGGGGCCCTTTGGATGAGCAGTTCTTC	TRBD1	-	TRBV10-3	TRBJ2-1
CASNIDRASEQYF	TGTGCCAGCAACATCGACAGGGCCTCCGAGCAGTACTTC	-	-	TRBV21-1	TRBJ2-7
CASSLYRGRSPLHF	TGTGCCAGCAGCTTATACAGGGGGCGATCACCCCTCCACTTT	TRBD1	-	TRBV11-1	TRBJ1-6
CASSLRFRPTDTQYF	TGTGCCAGCAGTCTCAGATTCCGTCCCACAGATACGCAGTATTTT	-	-	TRBV27	TRBJ2-3
CASSEGEGAYEQYF	TGTGCCAGCAGTGAAGGAGAGGGGGCCTACGAGCAGTACTTC	-	-	TRBV6-5	TRBJ2-7
CASSRTSGPYNEQFF	TGTGCCAGTAGTCGGACTAGCGGGCCCTACAATGAGCAGTTCTTC	TRBD2	-	TRBV19	TRBJ2-1
CAWSGTTRIPYEQYF	TGTGCCTGGAGTGGGACTACTAGAATCCCCTACGAGCAGTACTTC	-	-	TRBV30	TRBJ2-7
CASSLDRPGWTEAFF	TGTGCCAGCAGCTTAGACCGGCCCGGGTGGACTGAAGCTTTCTTT	-	-	TRBV11-1	TRBJ1-1
CASSLLSEGAGGWYEQYF	TGTGCCAGCAGTTTATTAAGCGAGGGGGCGGGAGGGTGGTACGAGCAGTACTTC	TRBD2	-	TRBV28	TRBJ2-7
CASSPGTGPGEKLFF	TGCGCCAGCAGCCCGGGGACAGGCCCAGGGGAAAAACTGTTTTTT	TRBD1	-	TRBV5-1	TRBJ1-4
CASSQADTGRVYDEQFF	TGTGCCAGCAGCCAAGCCGATACGGGGAGAGTATACGATGAGCAGTTCTTC	-	-	TRBV4-2	TRBJ2-1
CASSMGLISSYEQYF	TGTGCCAGTAGTATGGGCCTTATAAGCTCCTACGAGCAGTACTTC	-	-	TRBV19	TRBJ2-7
CASSSTANYGYTF	TGTGCCAGCAGCTCGACAGCTAACTATGGCTACACCTTC	-	few	TRBV5-6	TRBJ1-2
CASSPGLNTGELFF	TGTGCCAGCAGCCCGGGACTGAACACCGGGGAGCTGTTTTTT	-	-	TRBV7-9	TRBJ2-2
CASSMGVAGLTGELFF	TGTGCCAGCAGCATGGGAGTAGCCGGACTTACCGGGGAGCTGTTTTTT	-	-	TRBV28	TRBJ2-2
CASSGRGLPYEQYF	TGTGCCAGCAGCGGGAGGGGACTTCCCTACGAGCAGTACTTC	TRBD2	few	TRBV7-9	TRBJ2-7
CASSLGGGLREETQYF	TGTGCCAGCAGCTTAGGAGGGGGTTTAAGAGAAGAGACCCAGTACTTC	-	-	TRBV7-8	TRBJ2-5
CSVRLAGAYEQYF	TGCAGCGTTCGACTAGCGGGAGCCTACGAGCAGTACTTC	TRBD2	-	TRBV29-1	TRBJ2-7
CASRAEGSYEQYF	TGTGCCAGCAGGGCGGAGGGTAGCTACGAGCAGTACTTC	-	-	TRBV2	TRBJ2-7
CASSYFQGNTEAFF	TGTGCCAGCAGTTACTTTCAGGGGAACACTGAAGCTTTCTTT	-	-	TRBV6-5	TRBJ1-1
CASSYSGGGVYNEQFF	TGTGCCAGCAGTTACTCAGGAGGGGGCGTTTACAATGAGCAGTTCTTC	-	-	TRBV6-5	TRBJ2-1
CASSQSTSDLYEQYF	TGCGCCAGCAGCCAATCAACTAGCGATCTCTACGAGCAGTACTTC	TRBD2	once	TRBV4-1	TRBJ2-7
CASSSTGGLVWDEQFF	TGTGCCAGCAGCTCGACAGGGGGCCTGGTGTGGGATGAGCAGTTCTTC	TRBD1	-	TRBV7-3	TRBJ2-1
CASSEKLAGTRVGYNEQFF	TGTGCCAGCAGTGAAAAACTAGCGGGAACCCGGGTGGGGTACAATGAGCAGTTCTTC	TRBD2	-	TRBV6-1	TRBJ2-1
CASSLSPRTSSLSTDTQYF	TGTGCCAGCAGTTTATCCCCCAGGACTAGCAGCCTTAGCACAGATACGCAGTATTTT	TRBD2	-	TRBV28	TRBJ2-3
CASEPGQGSRNSNQPQHF	TGCGCCAGCGAACCGGGACAGGGATCTCGGAATAGCAATCAGCCCCAGCATTTT	TRBD1	-	TRBV10-1	TRBJ1-5
CASGSLAGVREAQYF	TGTGCCAGCGGTTCACTAGCGGGAGTGAGAGAGGCCCAGTACTTC	TRBD2	-	TRBV7-8	TRBJ2-5
CASSSRGGTEAFF	TGTGCCAGCAGCTCGCGAGGTGGCACTGAAGCTTTCTTT	-	-	TRBV7-8	TRBJ1-1
CASSLLRGLPPGELFF	TGCGCCAGCAGTTTGCTAAGAGGCCTCCCTCCCGGGGAGCTGTTTTTT	-	-	TRBV5-1	TRBJ2-2
CAISFGGTSGPYEQYF	TGTGCCATCAGTTTCGGCGGGACTAGCGGGCCCTACGAGCAGTACTTC	TRBD2	-	TRBV10-3	TRBJ2-7
CASSDGGNGNYGYTF	TGTGCCAGCTCCGATGGGGGGAACGGTAACTATGGCTACACCTTC	-	-	TRBV2	TRBJ1-2
CASSFAVTYNEQFF	TGTGCCAGCAGTTTTGCGGTTACCTACAATGAGCAGTTCTTC	-	-	TRBV28	TRBJ2-1
CAIKAGASYEQYF	TGTGCCATCAAAGCCGGAGCGTCCTACGAGCAGTACTTC	-	-	TRBV10-3	TRBJ2-7
CASSLDRAYEQYF	TGCGCCAGCAGCTTGGACAGGGCCTACGAGCAGTACTTC	TRBD1	-	TRBV4-1	TRBJ2-7
CASSLDSPPYEQYF	TGCGCCAGCAGCTTGGACAGTCCCCCCTACGAGCAGTACTTC	-	-	TRBV5-1	TRBJ2-7
CASSLIAGGSYNEQFF	TGTGCCAGCAGTTTAATTGCGGGCGGCTCCTACAATGAGCAGTTCTTC	-	-	TRBV27	TRBJ2-1
CASSPATGGYHEQYF	TGTGCCAGCAGCCCGGCGACAGGGGGCTATCACGAGCAGTACTTC	TRBD1	-	TRBV4-2	TRBJ2-7